The 27 T cell receptor beta chains below all came from one sample that was sequenced in a study of cytomegalovirus exposure and HLA in healthy donors. The PCR used 60 Vbeta and 13 Jbeta primers. Measured with immunoSEQ multiplex PCR; TCRdb has only the in-frame clones, and not every one. The table lists some 200,000 clones, less than 85% of them singletons. Sequencing used PBMCs. The source of these receptors is a girl aged 10-17 years in good health and CMV-seropositive.

The genes are TRBV5-4 and TRBJ2-7; 7 nucleotides agree with TRBD2. Germline CDR1 is SGHNT and CDR2 is YYREEE (reference sequence). CDR3 length: 15 residues. Trimming took 2 bases from V and 2 from J; bases not matched to a gene: 7. The CDR3 nucleotides read TGTGCCAGCAGCTTAACCGGGGGGTCCCCCTACGAGCAGTACTTC. Translation: CASSLTGGSPYEQYF.

In its sample, this clone was seen a few times. This chain connects TRBV2 to TRBJ2-4, with D possibly TRBD1 on 5 matching bases. CDR1 is SNHLY and CDR2 is FYNNEI in the germline V gene. The CDR3 spans 15 residues. V shed 6 bases and J shed 0 bases, with 12 bases lying between them. Written as DNA, the CDR3 is TGTGCCAGCAGCACCGGACACCAAGCCAAAAACATTCAGTACTTC. Residues: CASSTGHQAKNIQYF.

This clone was observed a few times. V gene TRBV12-5 combines with J gene TRBJ2-4, with D possibly matching TRBD2 (6 bases). The V and J ends lost 0 bases and 5 bases respectively, with 20 bases between them. The CDR3 sequence is 18 residues long. Germline assignment: CDR1 LGHNT and CDR2 FRNRAP. This CDR3 is CASGLVRKEGAMQNIQYF. The CDR3 DNA follows: TGTGCTAGTGGTTTGGTACGGAAGGAGGGCGCGATGCAAAACATTCAGTACTTC.

This clone was observed a few times. This chain joins TRBV4-3 and TRBJ2-1, with D perhaps matching TRBD2 (5 bases). Germline V CDR1 and CDR2: LGHNA, YSLEER. The CDR3 spans 16 residues. V was shortened by 0 bases and J by 3 bases, with 12 bases between the two germline ends. The CDR3, as DNA: TGCGCCAGCAGCCAAGACCCTACCGGGGTCTACAATGAGCAGTTCTTC. The encoded protein is CASSQDPTGVYNEQFF.

This chain connects TRBV10-3 to TRBJ1-2; 9 nucleotides line up with TRBD1. Trimming cost V 6 bases and J 4 bases; bases outside gene matches: 6. Looked up from germline, CDR1 is ENHRY and CDR2 is SYGVKD. This CDR3 region has 14 residues. CDR3 region: CAIRGTGSAYGYTF. CDR3 DNA sequence: TGTGCCATCAGGGGGACAGGGTCTGCCTATGGCTACACCTTC.

This chain joins TRBV10-3 and TRBJ1-1, with a tentative D call TRBD1 (5 bases). The CDR3 covers 12 residues. CDR1 is ENHRY and CDR2 is SYGVKD in the germline V gene. Between the trimmed V and J ends, which lost 2 bases and 11 bases, there was a span of 12 bases. DNA for the CDR3: TGTGCCATCAGTGAGGGCGGGGCTGCGGCTTTCTTT. Its translation is CAISEGGAAAFF.

The chain's CDR3 is CASAQDTEAFF. CDR3 nucleotide sequence: TGTGCTAGTGCACAGGACACTGAAGCTTTCTTT. The chain recombines TRBV12-5 with TRBJ1-1; possibly TRBD1 for D (5 bases). The CDR3 has 11 residues. Trimming removed 7 bases from V and 3 bases from J, with 6 bases in between. The germline V gene has CDR1 LGHNT and CDR2 FRNRAP.

V gene TRBV5-6 combines with J gene TRBJ1-1, with 7 bases lining up with TRBD1. Germline V gene lookup returns CDR1 SGHDT and CDR2 YYEEEE. The CDR3 loop spans 17 amino acids. V trimming: 4 bases; J trimming: 4 bases; junction bases outside the gene matches: 16. The DNA of the CDR3 is TGTGCCAGCAGCCTCCGGGACAGTGCCCTTCAGACCACTGAAGCTTTCTTT. Residues: CASSLRDSALQTTEAFF.

The rearrangement uses TRBV30 and TRBJ1-5, with 9 bases lining up with TRBD1. The CDR3 consists of 14 residues. J lost 6 bases, V lost 4 bases, and 7 bases had no gene match. Germline assignment: CDR1 GTSNPN and CDR2 SVGIG (reference sequence). CDR3 sequence (DNA): TGTGCCTGGACGTCGGGACAGGGCGGTCAGCCCCAGCATTTT. It translates to CAWTSGQGGQPQHF.

The CDR3 region is CASSIGQVSYYEQYF. DNA for the CDR3: TGCGCCAGCAGCATAGGACAGGTCTCTTATTACGAGCAGTACTTC. The genes are TRBV4-3 and TRBJ2-7; 7 bases fit TRBD1. Unmatched junction bases numbered 11, after V lost 5 bases and J lost 4 bases. Germline CDR1 is LGHNA and CDR2 is YSLEER. The CDR3 covers 15 residues.

The V gene is TRBV13, the J gene TRBJ1-1; tentative D call: TRBD1 (6 bases). CDR1 and CDR2 from the germline V gene are PRHDT and FYEKMQ (reference sequence). Trimming removed 5 bases at V and 4 bases at J, with 14 bases between. The CDR3 is 14 amino acids. The CDR3 loop reads CASSPGARGTEAFF. In DNA form, the CDR3 reads TGTGCCAGCAGCCCAGGCGCCAGGGGCACTGAAGCTTTCTTT.

With respect to this clone: Other nucleotide sequences in the sample specify the same CDR3. The V and J genes are TRBV7-9 and TRBJ2-7; TRBD1 matches 9 bases. With 5 bases clipped from V and 2 bases from J, the junction kept 4 bases outside the gene matches. Germline loops: CDR1 SEHNR, CDR2 FQNEAQ (reference sequence). The CDR3 is 14 residues long. The CDR3 protein is CASSLGQGTYEQYF. CDR3 DNA: TGTGCCAGCAGCCTCGGACAGGGGACCTACGAGCAGTACTTC.

The chain couples TRBV19 to TRBJ2-4; 12 bases map to TRBD2. Germline CDR1 reads LNHDA; CDR2 reads SQIVND (reference sequence). V gave up 9 bases and J gave up 3 bases; unmatched junction bases: 3. The CDR3 consists of 14 residues. The CDR3 is CASRLAGDKNIQYF. The CDR3 nucleotides read TGTGCCAGCAGACTAGCGGGGGACAAAAACATTCAGTACTTC.

This chain uses TRBV27 with TRBJ2-7; 9 bases are a match to TRBD1. The germline CDR1 and CDR2 sequences are MNHEY and SMNVEV (reference sequence). The CDR3 extends over 14 amino acids. V trimming: 6 bases; J trimming: 4 bases; junction bases outside the gene matches: 7. CDR3 nucleotides: TGTGCCAGCAGAGACGGGACAGGGTTATACGAGCAGTACTTC. It encodes CASRDGTGLYEQYF.

The chain links TRBV4-3 to TRBJ2-1, with TRBD2 identical over 8 bases. Losses at the gene ends were 2 bases for V and 0 bases for J; bases not matched to a gene: 3. The CDR3 covers 16 residues. Germline lookup yields CDR1 LGHNA and CDR2 YSLEER. The CDR3, as DNA: TGCGCCAGCAGCCAAACACTAGCGGCCTCCTACAATGAGCAGTTCTTC. It codes for CASSQTLAASYNEQFF.

The chain couples TRBV29-1 to TRBJ1-2; no reliable D call. Trimming stripped 4 bases from V and 5 bases from J, with 11 bases between. Looked up from germline, CDR1 is SQVTM and CDR2 is ANQGSEA. The CDR3 runs 12 residues. The DNA for the CDR3 is TGCAGCGTTGGATCGGTTTCTTATGGCTACACCTTC. As protein: CSVGSVSYGYTF. Full variable domain (outside the CDR3, taken from reference TRBV29-1 and TRBJ1-2): SAVISQKPSRDICQRGTSLTIQCQVDSQVTMMFWYRQQPGQSLTLIATANQGSEATYESGFVIDKFPISRPNLTFSTLTVSNMSPEDSSIYLCSVGSVSYGYTFGSGTRLTVV.

V usage is TRBV6-7 and J usage is TRBJ1-4; weak D call: TRBD1 (5 bases). TRBV6-7 counts as an open reading frame of uncertain function. The CDR3 is 16 residues long. Between the trimmed V and J ends, which lost 2 bases and 0 bases, there was a span of 10 bases. Written as DNA, the CDR3 is TGTGCCAGCAGTTACCTGGGGGGAACAACTAATGAAAAACTGTTTTTT. Translating gives CASSYLGGTTNEKLFF.

This chain connects TRBV7-9 to TRBJ2-7; 7 bases align to TRBD1. Losses at the gene ends were 4 bases for V and 4 bases for J; bases not matched to a gene: 10. The CDR3 extends over 15 amino acids. Germline V gene data show CDR1 as SEHNR and CDR2 as FQNEAQ (reference sequence). The CDR3 spells CASSWRQGTNYEQYF. The CDR3 coding sequence is TGTGCCAGCAGCTGGAGACAGGGAACCAATTACGAGCAGTACTTC.

This chain links TRBV9 with TRBJ1-5, with TRBD1 identical over 10 bases. Looked up from germline, CDR1 is SGDLS and CDR2 is YYNGEE. This CDR3 region has 15 residues. Unmatched junction bases numbered 4, after V lost 5 bases and J lost 2 bases. The CDR3 sequence is CASSPGTGGNQPQHF. CDR3 DNA sequence: TGTGCCAGCAGTCCCGGGACAGGGGGCAATCAGCCCCAGCATTTT.

Here the CDR3 reads CASSHRGSYEQYF. The CDR3 DNA follows: TGTGCCAGCAGCCACAGGGGGAGTTACGAGCAGTACTTC. V gene TRBV27 combines with J gene TRBJ2-7; 8 bases fit TRBD1. Trimming took 6 bases from V and 4 from J; bases not matched to a gene: 5. This CDR3 contains 13 residues. Per germline, CDR1 MNHEY and CDR2 SMNVEV (reference sequence).

The chain uses TRBV5-1 and TRBJ2-7; the match to TRBD1 covers 10 bases. Trimming at V came to 7 bases and at J to 6 bases, leaving 4 bases not matched to a gene. Germline CDR1 reads SGHRS; CDR2 reads YFSETQ. The CDR3 is made up of 12 amino acids. The CDR3 bases are TGCGCCAGCCAGACAGGGGGCAGCGAGCAGTACTTC. Translating it yields CASQTGGSEQYF.

The V and J genes are TRBV4-3 and TRBJ1-1, with D tentatively TRBD1 (5 bases). CDR1 is LGHNA, CDR2 YSLEER, per germline. The ends were cut back, 6 bases at V and 8 bases at J, with 16 bases in the middle. The CDR3 runs to 13 residues. DNA of the CDR3: TGCGCCAGCAGTCTGCGGAGGGGAAAGGAAGCTTTCTTT. It is translated as CASSLRRGKEAFF.

The chain uses TRBV30 and TRBJ1-2; possibly TRBD1 for D (5 bases). The germline CDR1 and CDR2 sequences are GTSNPN and SVGIG (reference sequence). Trimming removed 0 bases from V and 2 bases from J, with 7 bases in between. The CDR3 totals 13 residues. This chain's CDR3 is CAWSVNRNYGYTF. CDR3 sequence (DNA): TGTGCCTGGAGTGTAAACAGGAACTATGGCTACACCTTC.

The rearrangement links TRBV29-1 to TRBJ2-1, with TRBD1 as a possible D gene (6 bases). Germline V gene data show CDR1 as SQVTM and CDR2 as ANQGSEA. V lost 4 bases and J lost 2, with 12 bases in between. CDR3 length: 14 residues. The CDR3 region is CSVVGGFTYNEQFF. CDR3 nucleotides: TGCAGCGTTGTAGGGGGTTTCACCTACAATGAGCAGTTCTTC.

V and J are TRBV18 and TRBJ1-4; D gene uncertain. The germline gives CDR1 KGHSH, CDR2 LQKENI. This CDR3 is built from 14 residues. V was trimmed by 2 bases and J by 8 bases, leaving 12 bases between them. CDR3 amino acids: CASSPNGEVEKLFF. Written as DNA, the CDR3 is TGTGCCAGCTCACCAAATGGGGAGGTGGAAAAACTGTTTTTT.

The chain is built from TRBV11-2 and TRBJ2-5; weak D call: TRBD1 (5 bases). Germline CDR1 reads SGHAT; CDR2 reads FQNNGV. V lost 5 bases to trimming and J lost 2 bases, with 9 bases between them. The CDR3 runs to 13 residues. CDR3 sequence: CASSRQTQETQYF. The CDR3 DNA follows: TGTGCCAGCAGCCGACAGACACAAGAGACCCAGTACTTC. Combining the CDR3 with reference TRBV11-2 and TRBJ2-5 gives the whole variable domain EAGVAQSPRYKIIEKRQSVAFWCNPISGHATLYWYQQILGQGPKLLIQFQNNGVVDDSQLPKDRFSAERLKGVDSTLKIQPAKLEDSAVYLCASSRQTQETQYFGPGTRLLVL.

DNA for the CDR3: TGCGCCAGCAGCCCTAGGAGCGGGAGAACAGATACGCAGTATTTT. Translated, it gives CASSPRSGRTDTQYF. This chain links TRBV4-1 with TRBJ2-3; the match to TRBD2 covers 8 bases. From germline, CDR1 is MGHRA and CDR2 YSYEKL. The CDR3 has 15 amino acids. Trimming took 4 bases from V and 3 from J; bases not matched to a gene: 6.